The T cell receptor (beta chain) under discussion was sequenced for a study of blood T cell repertoires in COVID-19. Study summary: Samples taken during acute and convalescent COVID-19 were collected in the United States, Italy and Spain.

Original data processing: For nucleated cells, counts were estimated from reference gene primer amplification. Sequencing used immunoSEQ multiplex PCR; TCRdb keeps in-frame clones, though not all of them. D and trimming were read from the DNA, whereas the V and J calls and clone size are those reported in that table. The repertoire has some 300,000 clones, around 90% of them found once; the top ten carry about 2%. Trimming shortened V by 2 bases and J by 0 bases, and 9 bases separated the two germline ends. Germline CDR1 and CDR2: SGHRS and YFSETQ. CDR3 length: 14 residues. This receptor was identified in a man between 18 and 35 years old with active or convalescent COVID-19. V usage is TRBV5-1 and J usage is TRBJ2-7; D remains unclear. The sample comprised peripheral blood. CDR3 coding DNA: TGCGCCAGCAGCTTATTCCAAAACTCCTACGAGCAGTACTTC. As protein: CASSLFQNSYEQYF.